The clone carrying this TCR beta chain has more than one count but fewer than ten. At one end the junction does not follow the germline gene, possibly because of a read error. These data come from a study of T cells after yellow fever vaccination. Germline CDR1 is SSHAT and CDR2 is FNYEAQ (reference sequence). The CDR3 runs 13 residues. TCRdb re-derived calls from the 5' RACE reads in MiXCR, one entry per CDR3 protein. The sample has 350,000 to 450,000 distinct CDR3 sequences; about 17% are singletons. V and J are TRBV7-7 and TRBJ2-5; maybe TRBD2 (6 bases). The source of this sequence is a man between 18 and 35 years old who received the YFV17D yellow fever vaccine. Sequencing used PBMCs, obtained before the yellow fever booster vaccination. This CDR3 is CASSSGVLETQYF. The DNA of the CDR3 is TGTGCTAGCAGTTCGGGGGTTTTGGAGACCCAGTACTTC. The variable domain in full, with the rest retrieved from reference TRBV7-7 and TRBJ2-5, is GAGVSQSPRYKVTKRGQDVTLRCDPISSHATLYWYQQALGQGPEFLTYFNYEAQPDKSGLPSDRFSAERPEGSISTLTIQRTEQRDSAMYRCASSSGVLETQYFGPGTRLLVL.